These 16 T cell receptor beta chains came from one sample sequenced in a study of radiotherapy plus CTLA-4 blockade in lung cancer. Method: immunoSEQ multiplex PCR; TCRdb's copy keeps in-frame clones and lacks some. The sample lists roughly 120,000 clones; about four fifths were seen once. The sample consisted of peripheral blood, taken from a patient treated with radiotherapy plus ipilimumab. The receptor set was obtained from a human donor with non-small cell lung cancer who had a partial response to radiotherapy plus ipilimumab.

This chain uses TRBV28 with TRBJ2-5, with D possibly TRBD2 on 6 matching bases. Germline lookup yields CDR1 MDHEN and CDR2 SYDVKM. Trimming removed 7 bases at V and 11 bases at J, with 26 bases between. There are 15 residues in the CDR3. The CDR3 DNA is TGTGCCAGCATTGGCCCCCAGGGTAGGGACTCTATGCAGTACTTC. Its translation is CASIGPQGRDSMQYF.

This chain links TRBV5-5 with TRBJ2-7; the match to TRBD1 covers 9 bases. Trimming took 3 bases from V and 2 from J; bases not matched to a gene: 9. Germline assignment: CDR1 SGHKS and CDR2 YYEKEE (reference sequence). The length of the CDR3 is 16 residues. CDR3 loop: CASSSGTGMRAYEQYV. The CDR3 DNA sequence: TGTGCCAGCAGCTCAGGGACAGGGATGAGGGCCTACGAGCAGTACGTC.

The chain is built from TRBV7-8 and TRBJ2-1, with TRBD2 identical over 8 bases. V was clipped by 3 bases and J by 8 bases; unmatched bases: 12. Germline V gene data show CDR1 as SGHVS and CDR2 as FQNEAQ. The CDR3 totals 16 residues. The CDR3: CASSFLAGPSVDEQFF. CDR3 nucleotide sequence: TGTGCCAGCAGCTTCTTAGCGGGACCCTCGGTTGATGAGCAGTTCTTC.

The table lists this clone with a few counts. The rearrangement uses TRBV4-1 and TRBJ1-2; possibly TRBD1 for D (6 bases). Germline assignment: CDR1 MGHRA and CDR2 YSYEKL. The CDR3 loop spans 14 amino acids. Trimming left V 0 bases short and J 7 bases short, with 12 bases between. The CDR3 nucleotides read TGCGCCAGCAGCCAAGACCACCAGGGGTTTGGCTACACCTTC. Its protein product is CASSQDHQGFGYTF.

A single count supports this clone. The J gene is TRBJ2-3, the V gene TRBV7-3; D remains unclear. Trimming shortened V by 2 bases and J by 3 bases, and 6 bases separated the two germline ends. CDR1 and CDR2 from the germline V gene are SGHTA and FQGTGA. CDR3 length: 13 residues. CDR3 nucleotide sequence: TGTGCCAGCAGCTTACGTGAGACAGATACGCAGTATTTT. Amino acids: CASSLRETDTQYF.

A single count supports this clone. V usage is TRBV5-1 and J usage is TRBJ1-1, with TRBD1 identical over 9 bases. Germline V gives CDR1 SGHRS, CDR2 YFSETQ. V was clipped by 4 bases and J by 1 base; unmatched bases: 11. The CDR3 length is 17 residues. CDR3 region: CASSPAGTGYENTEAFF. The CDR3 nucleotides read TGCGCCAGCAGCCCGGCAGGGACAGGGTACGAGAACACTGAAGCTTTCTTT.

The rearrangement uses TRBV27 and TRBJ1-2; 7 nucleotides align to TRBD1. The V segment lost 0 bases and the J segment 0 bases; nucleotides outside the gene matches: 4. The CDR3 extends over 16 amino acids. The germline CDR1 and CDR2 sequences are MNHEY and SMNVEV (reference sequence). In DNA, the CDR3 is TGTGCCAGCAGTTTATCCCGGGACAGCACTAACTATGGCTACACCTTC. Residues: CASSLSRDSTNYGYTF.

J is TRBJ2-2 and V is TRBV5-5, with TRBD1 matching 7 bases. Germline trimming cut 0 bases from V and 0 bases from J; bases unmatched to any gene: 2. Germline V gene data show CDR1 as SGHKS and CDR2 as YYEKEE (reference sequence). This CDR3 is 16 amino acids long. The CDR3 loop is CASSLEGTANTGELFF. Written as DNA, the CDR3 is TGTGCCAGCAGCTTGGAAGGGACAGCGAACACCGGGGAGCTGTTTTTT. The variable domain in full, with the rest retrieved from reference TRBV5-5 and TRBJ2-2, is DAGVTQSPTHLIKTRGQQVTLRCSPISGHKSVSWYQQVLGQGPQFIFQYYEKEERGRGNFPDRFSARQFPNYSSELNVNALLLGDSALYLCASSLEGTANTGELFFGEGSRLTVL.

The genes are TRBV5-1 and TRBJ2-7, with 9 bases matching TRBD1. Per the germline V gene, CDR1 is SGHRS and CDR2 is YFSETQ. V lost 3 bases, J lost 4 bases, and 11 bases stayed unmatched. This CDR3 has 16 amino acids. The CDR3 bases are TGCGCCAGCAGCTCAAGCCCGGGGACAGGGATATACGAGCAGTACTTC. Protein product: CASSSSPGTGIYEQYF.

CDR3 amino acids: CASSGSGYGYTF. CDR3 coding DNA: TGTGCCAGCAGCGGGTCCGGCTATGGCTACACCTTC. The chain uses TRBV9 and TRBJ1-2; D is uncertain. From germline, CDR1 is SGDLS and CDR2 YYNGEE. This CDR3 has 12 amino acids. The V gene lost 3 bases and the J gene lost 4 bases, with 7 bases spanning the gap.

The genes are TRBV11-2 and TRBJ1-1; D not resolved. The CDR3 spans 13 residues. V lost 6 bases and J lost 0, with 8 bases in between. Germline V CDR1 and CDR2: SGHAT, FQNNGV. The CDR3 nucleotides are TGTGCCAGCAGTAGAGCGTTGAACACTGAAGCTTTCTTT. Its translation is CASSRALNTEAFF. Drawing the rest from reference TRBV11-2 and TRBJ1-1, the complete variable domain is EAGVAQSPRYKIIEKRQSVAFWCNPISGHATLYWYQQILGQGPKLLIQFQNNGVVDDSQLPKDRFSAERLKGVDSTLKIQPAKLEDSAVYLCASSRALNTEAFFGQGTRLTVV.

This sequence joins TRBV18 and TRBJ1-1, with 8 bases lining up with TRBD1. V shed 4 bases and J 4 bases; nucleotides not matched to a gene: 5. The CDR3 consists of 14 residues. In germline, CDR1 is KGHSH, CDR2 LQKENI. The CDR3 DNA follows: TGTGCCAGCTCACTCGAAACAGGGGGCACTGAAGCTTTCTTT. Encoded protein: CASSLETGGTEAFF.

The chain carries TRBV6-1 and TRBJ2-6; possibly TRBD2 for D (5 bases). Trimming stripped 10 bases from V and 0 bases from J, with 13 bases between. Germline values: CDR1 MNHNS, CDR2 SASEGT. CDR3 length: 15 amino acids. The CDR3 is CAIALGSSGANVLTF. The CDR3 coding sequence is TGTGCCATCGCCTTGGGGAGCTCTGGGGCCAACGTCCTGACTTTC.

The V and J genes are TRBV10-1 and TRBJ1-1; D is possibly TRBD1 (5 bases). The CDR3 spans 13 residues. Trimming cost V 4 bases and J 0 bases, with 6 bases left between them. CDR1 and CDR2 (germline): WNHNN, SYGVQD (reference sequence). The CDR3, as DNA: TGCGCCAGCAGTGGGACACTGAACACTGAAGCTTTCTTT. As protein: CASSGTLNTEAFF.

The chain joins TRBV10-2 to TRBJ1-5; 7 bases align to TRBD1. J was trimmed by 2 bases and V by 3 bases; bases with no gene match: 19. This CDR3 region has 20 residues. The germline CDR1 and CDR2 sequences are WSHSY and SAAADI. The CDR3: CASSDSNVPGQIVGNQPQHF. Written as DNA, the CDR3 is TGCGCCAGCAGTGACTCTAACGTCCCGGGACAGATTGTAGGCAATCAGCCCCAGCATTTT.

V usage is TRBV6-1 and J usage is TRBJ2-7; D is possibly TRBD1 (8 bases). The length of the CDR3 is 18 residues. Trimming left V 4 bases short and J 2 bases short, with 24 bases between. Germline CDR1 reads MNHNS; CDR2 reads SASEGT. This chain's CDR3 is CASSGSTGGASHTYEQYV. The CDR3 DNA reads TGTGCCAGCAGTGGGTCAACAGGGGGGGCATCTCACACCTACGAGCAGTACGTC.